One T cell receptor (beta chain) is described in this entry. The source of the sample is a study of blood T cell repertoires in COVID-19. About the research overall: PBMCs, B-cell-depleted T cells, or T cells were the source of the cDNA or gDNA that made up the material.

How the authors handled the data: Nucleated cell number was recorded as an estimate derived from reference gene primer amplification. Libraries were prepared by immunoSEQ multiplex PCR; TCRdb keeps only in-frame clonotypes and omits some of them. The V and J calls and clone size were taken over from that table, and D and trimming were inferred from the DNA. The repertoire holds over 150,000 clones, with roughly 80% as singletons. Germline CDR1 reads KGHSH; CDR2 reads LQKENI. V was clipped by 3 bases and J by 1 base; unmatched bases: 4. The CDR3 is made up of 15 amino acids. Material for sequencing was peripheral blood. The chain has TRBV18 and TRBJ1-1; 8 nucleotides line up with TRBD1. The sequence came from a woman aged 55-69 years with acute or convalescent COVID-19. In nucleotides, the CDR3 is TGTGCCAGCTCACCCATACAGGGGGGGAACACTGAAGCTTTCTTT. This gives the protein CASSPIQGGNTEAFF.